The T cell receptor (beta chain) under discussion was sequenced for a study of blood T cells in healthy people across ages. The count of this clonotype is one. Combining a sample-barcoded 5' primer with a J-beta primer mix, a second PCR ran for roughly 6 to 12 cycles. Using its own MiXCR run on the 5' RACE reads, TCRdb lists one record per CDR3 protein. Altogether approximately 850,000 distinct CDR3 sequences are present, more than 40% being singletons, with the ten largest covering about a fifth. CDR1 is DFQATT and CDR2 is SNEGSKA in the germline V gene (reference sequence). The V and J ends lost 0 bases and 0 bases respectively, with 6 bases between them. The CDR3 is made up of 13 amino acids.

This chain connects TRBV20-1 to TRBJ2-7, with D unresolved. This TCR was sampled from a man aged 55 to 70 in good health. What was sequenced was blood. The CDR3 DNA reads as TGCAGTGCTAGAGAACAGAACTCCTACGAGCAGTACTTC. It encodes CSAREQNSYEQYF.